One T cell receptor (beta chain) is described in this entry. Its antigen remains unknown. The CDR3 is cut off 3 residues early in the read; its end comes from the germline J gene. Germline V CDR1 and CDR2: LNHDA, SQIVND (reference sequence). The V and J ends lost 6 bases and 1 base, in that order; junction bases with no gene match: 2. The CDR3 contains 14 residues. This specimen belongs to a study of T cells in women clearing cervical HPV infection. The method was immunoSEQ multiplex PCR; TCRdb's version includes in-frame clones alone and lacks a portion of them. The sample is made up of approximately 41,000 clones, and the top ten hold 7.6% of it. Study outcomes and limitations: CIN3+ cases had significantly higher TCR repertoire richness than controls, but evenness did not differ.

Sequencing used blood buffy coat. This chain joins TRBV19 and TRBJ2-2; 7 nucleotides line up with TRBD1. This receptor was obtained from a woman aged 18-69 years with a cervical HPV16 infection that either progressed to CIN3+ or cleared (not recorded which). CDR3 bases read: TGTGCCAGTAGACGGACAGGGAACACCGGGGAG. Its translation is CASRRTGNTGE. The full CDR3 sequence reads CASRRTGNTGELFF.